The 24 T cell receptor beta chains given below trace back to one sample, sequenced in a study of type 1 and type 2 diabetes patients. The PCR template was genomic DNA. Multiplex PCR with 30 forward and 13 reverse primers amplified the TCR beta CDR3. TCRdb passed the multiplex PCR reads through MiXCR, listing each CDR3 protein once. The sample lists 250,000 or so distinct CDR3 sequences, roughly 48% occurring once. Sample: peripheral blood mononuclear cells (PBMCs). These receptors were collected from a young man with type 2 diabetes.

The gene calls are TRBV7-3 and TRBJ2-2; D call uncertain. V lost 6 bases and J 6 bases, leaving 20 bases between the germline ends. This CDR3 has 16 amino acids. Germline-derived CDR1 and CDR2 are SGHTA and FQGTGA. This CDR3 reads CASRSPMGFGSGELFF. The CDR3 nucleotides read TGTGCCAGCAGGTCCCCGATGGGGTTCGGCTCCGGGGAGCTGTTTTTT.

The CDR3 region is CASSLLGADEQYF. Written as DNA, the CDR3 is TGTGCCAGCAGCTTGCTAGGTGCGGACGAGCAGTACTTC. V and J are TRBV7-9 and TRBJ2-7; the D is unclear. Germline assignment: CDR1 SEHNR and CDR2 FQNEAQ (reference sequence). There are 13 residues in the CDR3. V lost 3 bases to trimming and J lost 5 bases, with 11 bases between them.

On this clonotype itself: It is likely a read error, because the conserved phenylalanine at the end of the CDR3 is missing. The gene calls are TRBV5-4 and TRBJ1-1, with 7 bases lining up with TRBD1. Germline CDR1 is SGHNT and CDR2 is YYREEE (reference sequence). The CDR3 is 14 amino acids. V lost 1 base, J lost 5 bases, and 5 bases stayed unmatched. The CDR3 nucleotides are TGTGCCAGCAGCTTGCAGGGGGAGAGGACTGAAGCTTTCCTT. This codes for CASSLQGERTEAFL.

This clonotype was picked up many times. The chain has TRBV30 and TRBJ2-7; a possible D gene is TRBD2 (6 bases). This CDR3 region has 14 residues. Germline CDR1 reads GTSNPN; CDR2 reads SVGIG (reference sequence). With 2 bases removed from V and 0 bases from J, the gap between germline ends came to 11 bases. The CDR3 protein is CAWSRGGVSYEQYF. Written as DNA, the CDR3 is TGTGCCTGGAGTCGTGGCGGGGTCTCCTACGAGCAGTACTTC.

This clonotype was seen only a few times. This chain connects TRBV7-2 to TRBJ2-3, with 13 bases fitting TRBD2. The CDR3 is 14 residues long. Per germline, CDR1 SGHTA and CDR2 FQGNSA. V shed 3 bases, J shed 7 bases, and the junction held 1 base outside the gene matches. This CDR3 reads CASSLGLAGYTQYF. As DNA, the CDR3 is TGTGCCAGCAGCTTGGGACTAGCGGGGTATACGCAGTATTTT.

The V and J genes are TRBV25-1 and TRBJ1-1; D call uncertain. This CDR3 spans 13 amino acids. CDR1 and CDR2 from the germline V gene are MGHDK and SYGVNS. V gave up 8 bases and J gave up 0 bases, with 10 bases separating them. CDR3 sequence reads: CASRLEVNTEAFF. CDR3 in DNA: TGTGCCAGCCGCCTTGAAGTGAACACTGAAGCTTTCTTT.

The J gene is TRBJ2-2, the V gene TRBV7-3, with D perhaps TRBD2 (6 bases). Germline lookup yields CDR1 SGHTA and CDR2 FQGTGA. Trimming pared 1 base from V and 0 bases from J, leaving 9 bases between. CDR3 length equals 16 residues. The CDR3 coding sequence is TGTGCCAGCAGCTTAATGGCGGGGACGAACACCGGGGAGCTGTTTTTT. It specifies CASSLMAGTNTGELFF.

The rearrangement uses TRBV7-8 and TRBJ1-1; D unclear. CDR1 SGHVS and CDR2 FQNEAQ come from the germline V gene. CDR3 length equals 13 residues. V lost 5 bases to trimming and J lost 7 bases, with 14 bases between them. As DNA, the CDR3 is TGTGCCAGCAGCCCCACATGGTCCGGTGAAGCTTTCTTT. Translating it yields CASSPTWSGEAFF.

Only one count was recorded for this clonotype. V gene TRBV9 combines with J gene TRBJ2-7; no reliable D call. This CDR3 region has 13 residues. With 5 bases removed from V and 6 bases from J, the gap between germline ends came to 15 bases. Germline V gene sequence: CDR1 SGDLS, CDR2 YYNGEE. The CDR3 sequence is CASSDIMRGEQYF. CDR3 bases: TGTGCCAGCAGTGACATAATGCGAGGCGAGCAGTACTTC.

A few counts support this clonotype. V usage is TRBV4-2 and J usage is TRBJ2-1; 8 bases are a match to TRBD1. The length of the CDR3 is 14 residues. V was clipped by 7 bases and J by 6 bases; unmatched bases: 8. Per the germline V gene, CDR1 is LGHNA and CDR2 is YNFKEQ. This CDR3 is CASTSGQGGNEQFF. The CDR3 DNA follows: TGTGCCAGCACCTCTGGACAGGGAGGCAATGAGCAGTTCTTC.

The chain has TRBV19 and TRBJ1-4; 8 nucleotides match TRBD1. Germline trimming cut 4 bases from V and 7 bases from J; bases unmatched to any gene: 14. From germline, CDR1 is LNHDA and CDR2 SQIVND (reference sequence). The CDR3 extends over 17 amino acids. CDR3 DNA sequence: TGTGCCAGTAGTAGAGGGACAGGCCTCGCGGGGGGTGAAAAACTGTTTTTT. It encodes CASSRGTGLAGGEKLFF.

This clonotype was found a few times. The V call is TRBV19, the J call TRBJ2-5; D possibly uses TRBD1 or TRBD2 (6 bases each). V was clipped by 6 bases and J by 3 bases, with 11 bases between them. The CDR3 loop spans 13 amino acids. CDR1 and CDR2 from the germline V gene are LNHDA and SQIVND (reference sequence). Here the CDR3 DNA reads TGTGCCAGTAGGAGGGGGACTGAAGAGACCCAGTACTTC. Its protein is CASRRGTEETQYF.

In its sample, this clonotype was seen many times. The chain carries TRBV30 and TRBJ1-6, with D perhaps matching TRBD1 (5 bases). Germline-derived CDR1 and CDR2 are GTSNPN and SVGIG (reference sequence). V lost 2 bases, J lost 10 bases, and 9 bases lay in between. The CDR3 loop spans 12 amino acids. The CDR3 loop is CAWSQGHSPLHF. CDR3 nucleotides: TGTGCCTGGAGTCAAGGACACTCACCCCTCCACTTT.

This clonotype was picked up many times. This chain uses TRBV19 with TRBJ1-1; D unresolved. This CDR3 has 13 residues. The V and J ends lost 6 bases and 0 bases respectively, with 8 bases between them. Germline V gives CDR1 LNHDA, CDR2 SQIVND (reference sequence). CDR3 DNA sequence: TGTGCCAGTAGGGTCTCAATGAACACTGAAGCTTTCTTT. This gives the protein CASRVSMNTEAFF.

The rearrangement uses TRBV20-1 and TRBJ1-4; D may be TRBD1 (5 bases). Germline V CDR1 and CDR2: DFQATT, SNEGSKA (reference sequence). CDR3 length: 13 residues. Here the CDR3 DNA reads TGCAGCGTTGGATCAGGGTCGCGGGAAAAACTGTTTTTT. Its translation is CSVGSGSREKLFF.

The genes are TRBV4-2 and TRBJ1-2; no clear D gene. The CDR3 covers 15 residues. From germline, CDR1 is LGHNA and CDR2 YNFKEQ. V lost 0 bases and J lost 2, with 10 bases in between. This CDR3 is CASSQDGQANYGYTF. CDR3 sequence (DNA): TGTGCCAGCAGCCAAGATGGGCAGGCAAACTATGGCTACACCTTC.

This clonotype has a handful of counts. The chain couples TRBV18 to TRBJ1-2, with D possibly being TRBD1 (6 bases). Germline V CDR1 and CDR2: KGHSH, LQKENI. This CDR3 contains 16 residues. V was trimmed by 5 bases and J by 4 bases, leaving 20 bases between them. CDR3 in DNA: TGTGCCAGCTCAAGTAACACAGGGCCCGAAACCTATGGCTACACCTTC. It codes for CASSSNTGPETYGYTF.

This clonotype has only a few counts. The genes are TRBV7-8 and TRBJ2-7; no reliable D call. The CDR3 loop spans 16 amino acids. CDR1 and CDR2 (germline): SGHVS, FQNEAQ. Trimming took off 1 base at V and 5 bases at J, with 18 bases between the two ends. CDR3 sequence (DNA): TGTGCCAGCAGCTTAGAAGCAATTATCAGGACGAACGAGCAGTACTTC. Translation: CASSLEAIIRTNEQYF.

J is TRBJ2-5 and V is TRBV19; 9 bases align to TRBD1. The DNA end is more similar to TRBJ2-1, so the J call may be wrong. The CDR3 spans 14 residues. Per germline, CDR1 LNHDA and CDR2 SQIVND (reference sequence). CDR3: CASTPGQGLGEQFF. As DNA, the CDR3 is TGTGCCAGTACCCCGGGACAGGGATTGGGTGAGCAGTTCTTC.

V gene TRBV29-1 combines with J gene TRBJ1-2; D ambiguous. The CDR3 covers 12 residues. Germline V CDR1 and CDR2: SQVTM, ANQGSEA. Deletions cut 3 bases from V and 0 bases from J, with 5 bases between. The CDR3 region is CSVEGTNYGYTF. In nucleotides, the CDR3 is TGCAGCGTTGAGGGTACTAACTATGGCTACACCTTC.

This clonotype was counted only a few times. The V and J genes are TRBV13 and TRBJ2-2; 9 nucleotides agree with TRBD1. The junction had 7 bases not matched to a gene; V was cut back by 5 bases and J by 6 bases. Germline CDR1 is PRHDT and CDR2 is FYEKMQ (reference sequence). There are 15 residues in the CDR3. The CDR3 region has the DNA TGTGCCAGCAGCCCCAGGGACAGGGCTCCCGGGGAGCTGTTTTTT. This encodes CASSPRDRAPGELFF.

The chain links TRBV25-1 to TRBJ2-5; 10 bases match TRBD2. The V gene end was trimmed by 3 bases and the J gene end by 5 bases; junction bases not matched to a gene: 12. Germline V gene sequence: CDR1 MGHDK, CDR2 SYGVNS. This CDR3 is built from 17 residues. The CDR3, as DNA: TGTGCCAGCAGTGACCCCCGGACTAGCGGAACATGGGAGACCCAGTACTTC. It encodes CASSDPRTSGTWETQYF.

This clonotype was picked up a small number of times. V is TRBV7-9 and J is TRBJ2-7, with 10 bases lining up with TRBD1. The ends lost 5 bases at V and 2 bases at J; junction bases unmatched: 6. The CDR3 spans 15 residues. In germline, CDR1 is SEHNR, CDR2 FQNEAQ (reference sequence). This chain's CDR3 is CASSPRTGGAYEQYF. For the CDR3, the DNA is TGTGCCAGCAGCCCGCGGACAGGGGGGGCCTACGAGCAGTACTTC.

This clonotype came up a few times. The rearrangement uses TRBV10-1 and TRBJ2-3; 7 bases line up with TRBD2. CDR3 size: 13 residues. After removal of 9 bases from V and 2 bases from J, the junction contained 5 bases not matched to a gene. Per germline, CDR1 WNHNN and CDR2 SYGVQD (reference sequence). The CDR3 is CASRSGYTDTQYF. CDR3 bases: TGCGCCAGTCGTAGCGGGTACACAGATACGCAGTATTTT.